The rows below give T cell receptor beta chains drawn from one sample of a study of blood T cell repertoires in COVID-19. Only in-frame clones appear in the TCRdb table, and some are missing; sequencing was by immunoSEQ multiplex PCR. The sample lists around 190,000 clones; around 80% were seen once. Sample: peripheral blood. The receptors derive from a man between 65 and 80 years old with active or convalescent COVID-19. Each CDR3 is given with its conserved first and last residue. The D gene is left open where the match is weak. A clone size is listed for some rows: how often the clone was seen (once, few, many), or a class if it is expanded.

size: NA
V: TRBV19
J: TRBJ2-5
D: TRBD2
CDR3: CASSQTSAQETQYF
DNA: TGTGCCAGTAGTCAAACTAGCGCCCAAGAGACCCAGTACTTC

size: few
V: TRBV5-4
J: TRBJ1-1
D: NA
CDR3: CASSFVARGTTEAFF
DNA: TGTGCCAGCAGCTTCGTCGCCAGGGGTACCACTGAAGCTTTCTTT

size: NA
V: TRBV7-2
J: TRBJ2-5
D: TRBD1
CDR3: CASSRGQSETQYF
DNA: TGTGCCAGCAGTCGGGGACAGTCGGAGACCCAGTACTTC

size: NA
V: TRBV7-3
J: TRBJ2-3
D: TRBD2
CDR3: CASSLRLAGGRDTQYF
DNA: TGTGCCAGCAGCTTACGGCTAGCGGGAGGGCGGGATACGCAGTATTTT

size: NA
V: TRBV16
J: TRBJ1-2
D: NA
CDR3: CASSKSNYGYTF
DNA: TGTGCCAGCAGTAAGAGTAACTATGGCTACACCTTC

size: NA
V: TRBV7-2
J: TRBJ2-1
D: TRBD2
CDR3: CASSVRLAGVEGEQFF
DNA: TGTGCCAGCAGCGTCAGACTAGCGGGGGTTGAGGGGGAGCAGTTCTTC

size: NA
V: TRBV2
J: TRBJ1-5
D: NA
CDR3: CASRTGLNQPQHF
DNA: TGTGCCAGCAGGACAGGCCTTAATCAGCCCCAGCATTTT

size: NA
V: TRBV19
J: TRBJ1-1
D: NA
CDR3: CASIPGLYNTEAFF
DNA: TGTGCCAGTATCCCGGGACTCTATAACACTGAAGCTTTCTTT

size: NA
V: TRBV7-6
J: TRBJ2-3
D: NA
CDR3: CASSFVMSGIGNTDTQYF
DNA: TGTGCCAGCAGCTTCGTGATGAGCGGAATCGGGAACACAGATACGCAGTATTTT

size: once
V: TRBV2
J: TRBJ1-2
D: NA
CDR3: CASSEARAKESPLYGYTF
DNA: TGTGCCAGCAGTGAAGCGCGGGCGAAGGAGAGTCCCTTGTATGGCTACACCTTC

size: NA
V: TRBV9
J: TRBJ1-1
D: NA
CDR3: CASSVSLNTEAFF
DNA: TGTGCCAGCAGCGTCTCCCTGAACACTGAAGCTTTCTTT

size: NA
V: TRBV2
J: TRBJ1-4
D: NA
CDR3: CASRRQINEKLFF
DNA: TGTGCCAGCAGGAGACAAATTAATGAAAAACTGTTTTTT

size: NA
V: TRBV18
J: TRBJ2-3
D: TRBD2
CDR3: CASSWRGLAGTDTQYF
DNA: TGTGCCAGCTCGTGGAGGGGACTAGCGGGCACAGATACGCAGTATTTT

size: NA
V: TRBV10-2
J: TRBJ2-2
D: TRBD2
CDR3: CASSEGGRTPGELFF
DNA: TGCGCCAGCAGTGAAGGCGGGAGGACTCCCGGGGAGCTGTTTTTT

size: once
V: TRBV9
J: TRBJ2-1
D: TRBD2
CDR3: CASSVTSGRANEQFF
DNA: TGTGCCAGCAGCGTCACTAGCGGGAGGGCCAATGAGCAGTTCTTC

size: NA
V: TRBV6-5
J: TRBJ2-7
D: NA
CDR3: CASSYSMAASFYEQYF
DNA: TGTGCCAGCAGTTACTCGATGGCCGCTAGCTTCTACGAGCAGTACTTC

size: NA
V: TRBV15
J: TRBJ2-7
D: NA
CDR3: CATSRDRGGYEQYF
DNA: TGTGCCACCAGCAGAGATCGAGGGGGCTACGAGCAGTACTTC

size: NA
V: TRBV5-6
J: TRBJ2-7
D: TRBD2
CDR3: CASSLRGGREQYF
DNA: TGTGCCAGCAGCTTGAGGGGAGGGCGCGAGCAGTACTTC

size: NA
V: TRBV7-2
J: TRBJ2-5
D: NA
CDR3: CASSSPGETQYF
DNA: TGTGCCAGCAGCTCCCCGGGGGAGACCCAGTACTTC

size: NA
V: TRBV10-3
J: TRBJ1-2
D: TRBD1
CDR3: CAISEGQGGYGYTF
DNA: TGTGCCATCAGTGAGGGACAGGGAGGTTATGGCTACACCTTC